The 19 T cell receptor beta chains listed next were all sequenced from one sample in a study of graft-versus-host responses after intestinal transplantation. The assay was immunoSEQ multiplex PCR, and TCRdb's table has in-frame clones only and misses some. The sample lists tens of thousands of clones; approximately 95% were seen once. This specimen consisted of PBMCs, obtained 156 days after intestinal transplant. The origin of the receptors is a human patient who received an intestinal transplant, so some T cells may come from the graft donor.

The chain combines TRBV7-9 with TRBJ2-2; TRBD2 aligns across 10 bases. The CDR3 runs to 16 residues. After removal of 7 bases from V and 6 bases from J, the junction contained 11 bases not matched to a gene. Germline assignment: CDR1 SEHNR and CDR2 FQNEAQ (reference sequence). The CDR3 bases are TGTGCCAGCACCCGTCGCAAAGCGGGGGGGCCCGGGGAGCTGTTTTTT. Protein sequence: CASTRRKAGGPGELFF.

This chain uses TRBV13 with TRBJ1-1, with a possible D match to TRBD1 (5 bases). The V and J ends lost 8 bases and 1 base respectively, with 17 bases between them. Germline-derived CDR1 and CDR2 are PRHDT and FYEKMQ (reference sequence). CDR3 length equals 15 residues. CDR3 residues: CASFSWGAANTEAFF. The DNA for the CDR3 is TGTGCCAGCTTCTCTTGGGGCGCCGCGAACACTGAAGCTTTCTTT.

The chain recombines TRBV7-9 with TRBJ1-2; TRBD1 might be the D (5 bases). Germline CDR1 is SEHNR and CDR2 is FQNEAQ (reference sequence). V lost 5 bases and J lost 7, with 23 bases in between. This CDR3 comprises 16 residues. In DNA form, the CDR3 reads TGTGCCAGCAGCAACGCCGGTGGCGGCAGGGCGGGTGGCTACACCTTC. Encoded protein: CASSNAGGGRAGGYTF.

V usage is TRBV5-1 and J usage is TRBJ1-1; tentative D call: TRBD1 (6 bases). Trimming cost V 4 bases and J 0 bases, with 10 bases left between them. The length of the CDR3 is 14 residues. In germline, CDR1 is SGHRS, CDR2 YFSETQ. In DNA form, the CDR3 reads TGCGCCAGCAGCGGGGACATCTTGAACACTGAAGCTTTCTTT. Residues: CASSGDILNTEAFF.

This chain uses TRBV6-1 with TRBJ1-5, with 9 bases matching TRBD1. The CDR3 is 15 residues long. Losses at the gene ends were 7 bases for V and 5 bases for J; bases not matched to a gene: 9. In germline, CDR1 is MNHNS, CDR2 SASEGT. CDR3: CASTADRGYDQPQHF. CDR3 bases: TGTGCCAGCACCGCCGACAGGGGGTACGATCAGCCCCAGCATTTT.

The rearrangement links TRBV7-6 to TRBJ2-7; D is ambiguous. The ends were cut back, 5 bases at V and 5 bases at J, with 19 bases in the middle. Germline V gene lookup returns CDR1 SGHVS and CDR2 FNYEAQ. This CDR3 spans 15 amino acids. In DNA form, the CDR3 reads TGTGCCAGCAGCGCCCCCCCCCTAGGGCACGACGAGCAGTACTTC. Amino acid sequence: CASSAPPLGHDEQYF.

This chain joins TRBV4-2 and TRBJ1-1; 9 bases are shared with TRBD1. Per germline, CDR1 LGHNA and CDR2 YNFKEQ. The length of the CDR3 is 15 residues. With V trimmed by 1 base and J by 1 base, 1 base remained unmatched. CDR3 in DNA: TGTGCCAGCAGCCAAGGACAGGGGGGGAACACTGAAGCTTTCTTT. Amino acid sequence: CASSQGQGGNTEAFF.

V usage is TRBV9 and J usage is TRBJ2-3; D may correspond to TRBD1 or TRBD2 (5 bases each). V was clipped by 3 bases and J by 0 bases, with 11 bases between them. Germline CDR1 is SGDLS and CDR2 is YYNGEE. This CDR3 is 15 amino acids long. The CDR3 region is CASSGQGRSTDTQYF. Written as DNA, the CDR3 is TGTGCCAGCAGCGGCCAGGGACGAAGCACAGATACGCAGTATTTT.

The V gene is TRBV7-9, the J gene TRBJ2-3; the D is unclear. The germline V gene has CDR1 SEHNR and CDR2 FQNEAQ (reference sequence). Trimming shortened V by 3 bases and J by 0 bases, and 13 bases separated the two germline ends. This CDR3 is built from 16 residues. This CDR3 reads CASSFPIGPSTDTQYF. The CDR3 DNA is TGTGCCAGCAGCTTTCCTATCGGGCCTAGCACAGATACGCAGTATTTT.

The chain links TRBV21-1 to TRBJ2-3; the table's D call, TRBD2, has no DNA check behind it. TRBV21-1 is classified as a pseudogene. CDR3 size: 16 residues. In nucleotides, the CDR3 is TGTGCCAGCAGCAAAGATGCGGGACTAGCCTCCGATACGCAGTATTTT. It specifies CASSKDAGLASDTQYF.

This chain links TRBV27 with TRBJ1-5; weak D call: TRBD1 (6 bases). The CDR3 sequence is 17 residues long. Trimming took 6 bases from V and 2 from J, leaving 20 bases between them. The germline V gene encodes CDR1 MNHEY and CDR2 SMNVEV (reference sequence). The CDR3 sequence is CASSPFSGGQGNQPQHF. As DNA, the CDR3 is TGTGCCAGCAGCCCGTTTTCCGGGGGGCAGGGCAATCAGCCCCAGCATTTT.

V usage is TRBV4-1 and J usage is TRBJ2-1; TRBD2 might be the D (6 bases). Germline V gives CDR1 MGHRA, CDR2 YSYEKL. The CDR3 runs 13 residues. Trimming removed 4 bases from V and 6 bases from J, with 10 bases in between. The CDR3 DNA sequence: TGCGCCAGCAGCCTCGGGGGAGCCAATGAGCAGTTCTTC. The encoded protein is CASSLGGANEQFF.

This chain uses TRBV30 with TRBJ2-5, with 11 bases fitting TRBD2. The CDR3 totals 14 residues. The trim removed 3 bases at V and 4 bases at J, leaving 4 bases unmatched. Germline CDR1 reads GTSNPN; CDR2 reads SVGIG (reference sequence). The CDR3 loop is CAWSLGLAGETQYF. The CDR3 region has the DNA TGTGCCTGGAGCCTCGGACTAGCGGGAGAGACCCAGTACTTC.

The chain recombines TRBV7-2 with TRBJ2-1; weak D call: TRBD1 (6 bases). V lost 1 base to trimming and J lost 3 bases, with 10 bases between them. The germline gives CDR1 SGHTA, CDR2 FQGNSA. CDR3 length: 15 residues. The DNA for the CDR3 is TGTGCCAGCAGCTTAGGAGACAGGCGCTACAATGAGCAGTTCTTC. This gives the protein CASSLGDRRYNEQFF.

This clone has a single count. The chain is built from TRBV19 and TRBJ1-1; D is uncertain. The CDR3 has 16 residues. The V and J ends lost 6 bases and 9 bases respectively, with 26 bases between them. Per germline, CDR1 LNHDA and CDR2 SQIVND (reference sequence). CDR3 amino acids: CASRPQMRESDRQAFF. The CDR3 bases are TGTGCCAGTAGACCCCAGATGAGGGAATCGGATCGTCAAGCTTTCTTT.

This sequence joins TRBV10-1 and TRBJ2-1; the match to TRBD2 covers 7 bases. Germline CDR1 reads WNHNN; CDR2 reads SYGVQD (reference sequence). Trimming removed 2 bases from V and 2 bases from J; junction bases left unmatched: 6. The CDR3 is 16 amino acids. The CDR3 protein is CASSELAASPYNEQFF. In DNA form, the CDR3 reads TGCGCCAGCAGTGAGCTAGCGGCCTCTCCCTACAATGAGCAGTTCTTC.

The chain employs TRBV15 and TRBJ1-2; no firm D call. The germline V and J ends were trimmed by 0 bases and 2 bases, with 1 base remaining between them. The CDR3 extends over 12 amino acids. The germline CDR1 and CDR2 sequences are LNHNV and YYDKDF (reference sequence). The CDR3 sequence: CATSRDNYGYTF. DNA for the CDR3: TGTGCCACCAGCAGAGACAACTATGGCTACACCTTC.

This rearrangement joins TRBV6-5 to TRBJ2-7; the D call may be TRBD1 or TRBD2 (5 bases each). The V gene's germline CDR1 is MNHEY and CDR2 SVGAGI. Trimming removed 2 bases from V and 4 bases from J, with 12 bases in between. The CDR3 totals 14 residues. The CDR3 region has the DNA TGTGCCAGCAGTTACATGGGGGTATCGTACGAGCAGTACTTC. Translating gives CASSYMGVSYEQYF.

The V call is TRBV5-5, the J call TRBJ1-1, with D perhaps TRBD1 (6 bases). Trimming stripped 1 base from V and 1 base from J, with 11 bases between. The germline CDR1 and CDR2 sequences are SGHKS and YYEKEE (reference sequence). The length of the CDR3 is 15 residues. CDR3 bases: TGTGCCAGCAGCTTGCTCAGGGGAGGGAACACTGAAGCTTTCTTT. The encoded protein is CASSLLRGGNTEAFF. Full variable domain (outside the CDR3, taken from reference TRBV5-5 and TRBJ1-1): DAGVTQSPTHLIKTRGQQVTLRCSPISGHKSVSWYQQVLGQGPQFIFQYYEKEERGRGNFPDRFSARQFPNYSSELNVNALLLGDSALYLCASSLLRGGNTEAFFGQGTRLTVV.